This T cell receptor (beta chain) came from a study of beta chain features in type 1 diabetes. Using CD45RO/CCR7/CD25/CD127/CD95/CD27, CD4+ naive, central memory, regulatory and stem cell-like memory cells were sorted. cDNA synthesis used the whole RNA isolate, giving expressed TCRB sequences. The assay was immunoSEQ multiplex PCR, and TCRdb's table has in-frame clones only and misses some. The sample holds 150,000 to 200,000 clones, more than 10% seen once. The CDR3 has 14 residues. Germline CDR1 MNHEY, CDR2 SMNVEV (reference sequence). The V and J ends lost 5 bases and 8 bases respectively, with 16 bases between them.

The clonotype comes from a woman aged 18-29 years in good health. The J gene is TRBJ2-1, the V gene TRBV27; TRBD1 is a possible D gene (8 bases). Sequenced: central memory CD4+ T cells from blood. CDR3 loop: CASSTRTGRDEQFF. The CDR3, as DNA: TGTGCCAGCAGTACTCGGACAGGGAGGGATGAGCAGTTCTTC.